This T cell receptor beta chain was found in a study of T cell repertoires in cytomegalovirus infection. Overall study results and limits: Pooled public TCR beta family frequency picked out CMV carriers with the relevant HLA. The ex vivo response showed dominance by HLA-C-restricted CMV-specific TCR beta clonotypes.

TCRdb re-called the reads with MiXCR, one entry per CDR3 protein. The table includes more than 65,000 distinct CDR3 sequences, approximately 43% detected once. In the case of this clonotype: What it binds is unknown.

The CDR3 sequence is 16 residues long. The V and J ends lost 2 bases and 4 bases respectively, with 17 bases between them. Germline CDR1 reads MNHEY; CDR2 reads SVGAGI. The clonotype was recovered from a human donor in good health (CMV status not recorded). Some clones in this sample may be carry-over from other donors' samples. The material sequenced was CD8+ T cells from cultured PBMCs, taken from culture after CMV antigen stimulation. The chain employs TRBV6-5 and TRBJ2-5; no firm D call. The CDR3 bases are TGTGCCAGCAGTTACAGTAGCTATTCGGAAGGAGAGACCCAGTACTTC. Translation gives CASSYSSYSEGETQYF.